Each of the 7 T cell receptor beta chains below was sequenced from the same sample in a study of radiotherapy plus CTLA-4 blockade in lung cancer. TCRdb's table, derived via immunoSEQ multiplex PCR, lists solely in-frame clones and lacks some. This sample has roughly 90,000 clones, with roughly 79% found just once. The sample in question was peripheral blood, obtained from a patient treated with radiotherapy plus ipilimumab. The origin of the receptors is a human donor with non-small cell lung cancer who had a partial response to radiotherapy plus ipilimumab. Some clones in this sample may be carry-over from other donors' samples.

The chain uses TRBV18 and TRBJ2-7; a possible D gene is TRBD1 (5 bases). The CDR3 runs 15 residues. CDR1 is KGHSH, CDR2 LQKENI, per germline. Trimming pared 1 base from V and 1 base from J, leaving 11 bases between. The CDR3 loop reads CASSPLDIGSYEQYF. CDR3 nucleotide sequence: TGTGCCAGCTCACCACTGGACATTGGATCCTACGAGCAGTACTTC.

V and J are TRBV7-8 and TRBJ2-3; a possible D gene is TRBD2 (6 bases). CDR1 is SGHVS, CDR2 FQNEAQ, per germline. Trimming pared 1 base from V and 7 bases from J, leaving 12 bases between. The CDR3 length is 14 residues. The CDR3 loop reads CASSLGRERNTQYF. The CDR3 nucleotides are TGTGCCAGCAGCTTAGGGCGGGAACGGAATACGCAGTATTTT.

This clone has only a few counts. The chain combines TRBV14 with TRBJ2-7; TRBD1 matches at 7 bases. This CDR3 is 15 amino acids long. The trim removed 3 bases at V and 2 bases at J, leaving 7 bases unmatched. Germline CDR1 and CDR2: SGHDN and FVKESK. CDR3 nucleotides: TGTGCCAGCAGCCACTTCGGGACAGTTGCCTACGAGCAGTACTTC. Its protein product is CASSHFGTVAYEQYF.

This clone was counted between two and nine times. This chain connects TRBV11-2 to TRBJ1-2; D gene unclear. The CDR3 extends over 12 amino acids. CDR1 and CDR2 from the germline V gene are SGHAT and FQNNGV. Trimming shortened V by 5 bases and J by 2 bases, and 6 bases separated the two germline ends. The CDR3 sequence: CASSGQNYGYTF. CDR3 DNA sequence: TGTGCCAGCAGCGGGCAGAACTATGGCTACACCTTC. Combining the CDR3 with reference TRBV11-2 and TRBJ1-2 gives the whole variable domain EAGVAQSPRYKIIEKRQSVAFWCNPISGHATLYWYQQILGQGPKLLIQFQNNGVVDDSQLPKDRFSAERLKGVDSTLKIQPAKLEDSAVYLCASSGQNYGYTFGSGTRLTVV.

This chain links TRBV18 with TRBJ2-2; D not resolved. The CDR3 spans 15 residues. The germline V gene encodes CDR1 KGHSH and CDR2 LQKENI. V gave up 2 bases and J gave up 1 base, with 8 bases separating them. The CDR3 region is CASSPKAVNTGELFF. The DNA for the CDR3 is TGTGCCAGCTCACCAAAGGCGGTGAACACCGGGGAGCTGTTTTTT.

The gene calls are TRBV2 and TRBJ2-1; TRBD1 agrees at 8 bases. Unmatched junction bases numbered 3, after V lost 4 bases and J lost 7 bases. There are 13 residues in the CDR3. Germline V CDR1 and CDR2: SNHLY, FYNNEI. CDR3 protein: CASSGTGINEQFF. DNA for the CDR3: TGTGCCAGCAGTGGGACAGGGATAAATGAGCAGTTCTTC.

The V call is TRBV28, the J call TRBJ1-5, with D possibly TRBD1 on 6 matching bases. The length of the CDR3 is 15 residues. The V end lost 6 bases, the J end lost 4 bases, and 16 bases lay between the germline ends. The germline V gene encodes CDR1 MDHEN and CDR2 SYDVKM. The CDR3 DNA reads TGTGCCAGCAGCATGAGGGGGGGCAATAATCAGCCCCAGCATTTT. Protein: CASSMRGGNNQPQHF.